This record covers a single T cell receptor beta chain. Its antigen is not known. The sample originates from a study of T cells in Graves' hyperthyroidism and ophthalmopathy. Regarding the study as a whole: The majority of expanded thyroid clonotypes above 0.001 also appeared in blood.

This CDR3 comprises 16 residues. Trimming took 9 bases from V and 2 from J; bases not matched to a gene: 12. Germline V lookup: CDR1 KGHSH, CDR2 LQKENI. Used for diagnoses were clinical symptoms, serum thyroxine and TRAb, thyroid ultrasound and orbital computed tomography. PBMCs were sourced from more than 7.5 ml fresh peripheral blood. Regions amplified from RNA transcripts were the TCR beta CDR3 regions. HTBI primers were the set used in a first-round RT-PCR of the TCR CDR3. TCRdb reanalysed the multiplex PCR reads using MiXCR and keeps one entry per CDR3 protein. This sample has around 420,000 distinct CDR3 sequences, with around 15% found just once.

This sequence was found in a woman under 30 with Graves' hyperthyroidism. What was sequenced was blood. The J gene is TRBJ2-7, the V gene TRBV18; 11 positions agree with TRBD2. Here the CDR3 DNA reads TGTGCCAGTTCTCCTCCGACTAGCGGGAACGCCTACGAGCAGTACTTC. Its protein is CASSPPTSGNAYEQYF.